This T cell receptor (beta chain) was recorded in a study of early T cells in non-severe SARS-CoV-2 infection (dated by TCRdb to the early 2020s). Turning to the overall study: Because TCR sequencing relied on bulk RNA taken from unsorted whole blood, pairing of alpha and beta chains was not possible. Results the study describes overall, beyond this receptor: VDJdb matching was skewed toward anti-spike CD8 responses and likely underestimated virus-specific expansions, missing private and CD4 specificities.

This clonotype appeared many times. The clone's antigen remains unknown. No much larger clonotype is one base removed from it; base qualities were not supplied. Receptor amplification or capture employed 5' RACE. Sequenced using a NextSeq 500. The TCR library protocol attached unique molecular identifiers to individual cDNA molecules to correct for sequencing error and PCR bias. Both TCR alpha and beta chains were sequenced, and tight co-correlation was observed between alpha and beta sequence abundances in each sample. The original methods were these. Decombinator V4 was used to annotate TCR sequences for V gene, J gene and CDR3. Expanded TCRs were defined as changing significantly between any two time points under a Poisson model with p below 0.0001. TCR abundances were normalised to the total number of TCRs sequenced per sample and expressed as counts per million. TRAV1-2 paired with TRAJ12, TRAJ20 or TRAJ33 defined MAIT TCRs, while TRAV10 paired with TRAJ18 defined iNKT TCRs. VDJdb, accessed on 1 November 2021, was searched for TCRs annotated for CMV, EBV and SARS-CoV-2, and TCRs annotated for more than one antigen were excluded. TCRdb handled the public reads itself, with Q25 trimming in fastp and clone calling in MiXCR, and kept productive beta chains. Under each unique CDR3 protein, matching rows form one entry showing the most common genes and DNA. The V and J calls, along with clone size, are taken from TCRdb and not from the paper's own processing. The sample includes about 40,000 distinct CDR3 sequences, with under 6.5% observed a single time. The ten largest make up roughly 24% of the sample.

Ends trimmed: V by 6 bases, J by 0 bases; bases unmatched to a gene: 8. The germline V gene (reference sequence) sets CDR1 to LGHDT and CDR2 to YNNKEL. Including the terminal cysteine and phenylalanine, the CDR3 comprises 16 residues. Left in the record is the CDR3 DNA by itself, 48 bases read in frame from the first base. A case-control design nested within a healthcare worker cohort in London, UK, was used, with weekly nasopharyngeal swab PCR tests and blood sampling performed. Healthcare workers were enrolled in the week of the UK lockdown, from 23 to 31 March 2020, and were followed every week for up to 16 weeks.

The TCR was taken from an adult who was a healthcare worker with PCR-confirmed SARS-CoV-2 infection or an uninfected control (not recorded which). The sample comprised whole blood. The V and J genes are TRBV3-1 and TRBJ2-3, with TRBD2 matching 8 junction bases. In nucleotides, the sequence is TGTGCCAGCAGTCGTTCTACTAGCGGTAGCACAGATACGCAGTATTTT. The resulting protein is CASSRSTSGSTDTQYF.